The next 8 T cell receptor beta chains were all read from a single sample in a study of blood T cell repertoires in COVID-19. Only in-frame clones appear in the TCRdb table, and some are missing; sequencing was by immunoSEQ multiplex PCR. This table has 350,000 to 450,000 clones, roughly 86% appearing once. The material sequenced was PBMCs or T cells enriched from blood (not recorded which). The receptors stem from a woman aged 25 to 39 who had recovered from COVID-19.

The V gene is TRBV7-2, the J gene TRBJ1-2; D is perhaps TRBD1 (5 bases). Trimming took 3 bases from V and 5 from J, leaving 10 bases between them. This CDR3 comprises 13 residues. Germline V gene data show CDR1 as SGHTA and CDR2 as FQGNSA. The CDR3 reads CASSLGLDYGYTF. CDR3 sequence (DNA): TGTGCCAGCAGCTTGGGACTTGATTATGGCTACACCTTC. The complete variable domain, with remaining parts taken from reference TRBV7-2 and TRBJ1-2, reads GAGVSQSPSNKVTEKGKDVELRCDPISGHTALYWYRQSLGQGLEFLIYFQGNSAPDKSGLPSDRFSAERTGGSVSTLTIQRTQQEDSAVYLCASSLGLDYGYTFGSGTRLTVV.

This clone is a singleton in its sample. This chain connects TRBV27 to TRBJ2-7; D gene ambiguous. Trimming took off 1 base at V and 2 bases at J, with 9 bases between the two ends. CDR3 length equals 14 residues. In germline, CDR1 is MNHEY, CDR2 SMNVEV (reference sequence). In nucleotides, the CDR3 is TGTGCCAGCAGTTTATTTAAAACAGCCTACGAGCAGTACTTC. Its translation is CASSLFKTAYEQYF.

This clone was observed a few times. The V call is TRBV19, the J call TRBJ1-5; 8 bases agree with TRBD1. The CDR3 has 16 amino acids. Germline trimming cut 1 base from V and 0 bases from J; bases unmatched to any gene: 2. Germline V lookup: CDR1 LNHDA, CDR2 SQIVND (reference sequence). The CDR3 protein is CASSIGTGYSNQPQHF. The CDR3 bases are TGTGCCAGTAGTATAGGGACAGGGTATAGCAATCAGCCCCAGCATTTT.

The chain carries TRBV28 and TRBJ1-2; no reliable D call. This CDR3 region has 14 residues. Germline-derived CDR1 and CDR2 are MDHEN and SYDVKM. V gave up 3 bases and J gave up 8 bases, with 16 bases separating them. The CDR3 is CASSFQSYRGGYTF. DNA for the CDR3: TGTGCCAGCAGTTTCCAAAGTTATCGCGGAGGCTACACCTTC.

The chain links TRBV10-2 to TRBJ2-1, with TRBD1 identical over 8 bases. Germline loops: CDR1 WSHSY, CDR2 SAAADI. The CDR3 is 11 residues long. Trimming took 8 bases from V and 6 from J; bases not matched to a gene: 0. The CDR3 spells CASGQGNEQFF. The CDR3 DNA is TGCGCCAGCGGACAGGGCAATGAGCAGTTCTTC.

The chain uses TRBV5-1 and TRBJ1-1; 7 nucleotides align to TRBD1. The germline CDR1 and CDR2 sequences are SGHRS and YFSETQ. V lost 5 bases and J lost 5; bases outside the gene matches: 9. This CDR3 contains 14 residues. CDR3 DNA: TGCGCCAGCAGTCAGCGACAGGGTTGGACTGAAGCTTTCTTT. It codes for CASSQRQGWTEAFF. Combining the CDR3 with reference TRBV5-1 and TRBJ1-1 gives the whole variable domain KAGVTQTPRYLIKTRGQQVTLSCSPISGHRSVSWYQQTPGQGLQFLFEYFSETQRNKGNFPGRFSGRQFSNSRSEMNVSTLELGDSALYLCASSQRQGWTEAFFGQGTRLTVV.

This clone was seen only a few times. The chain joins TRBV27 to TRBJ2-7, with TRBD2 matching over 8 bases. J gave up 6 bases and V 2 bases, and 0 bases lay outside the gene matches. CDR3 length equals 12 residues. Germline-derived CDR1 and CDR2 are MNHEY and SMNVEV (reference sequence). CDR3 bases: TGTGCCAGCAGTTTAGCGGGAGGCGAGCAGTACTTC. Its translation: CASSLAGGEQYF.

This rearrangement joins TRBV3-1 (or the pseudogene TRBV3-2) to TRBJ2-7; no clear D gene. Trimming pared 4 bases from V and 3 bases from J, leaving 13 bases between. The CDR3 sequence is 14 residues long. Germline loops: CDR1 LGHDT, CDR2 YNNKEL (reference sequence). CDR3 DNA: TGTGCCAGCAGCCGCGGAGACTCGATCTACGAGCAGTACTTC. The encoded protein is CASSRGDSIYEQYF.